These 11 T cell receptor beta chains were all obtained from the same sample, sequenced in a study of chronic HIV infection and antiretroviral therapy. TCRdb reprocessed the 5' RACE reads with MiXCR, giving one entry per CDR3 protein. Here the sample spans roughly 50,000 distinct CDR3 sequences, about a fifth being singletons. The source material was peripheral blood. The receptors originated from an adult who had HIV and had not received antiretroviral therapy, or was an uninfected healthy control (not recorded which).

This clonotype showed up just a few times. The chain is built from TRBV7-2 and TRBJ1-1, with D hard to call. CDR3 length equals 14 residues. V was shortened by 1 base and J by 0 bases, with 6 bases between the two germline ends. CDR1 and CDR2 from the germline V gene are SGHTA and FQGNSA. This CDR3 reads CASSLVAVNTEAFF. The CDR3 DNA is TGTGCCAGCAGCTTAGTGGCAGTGAACACTGAAGCTTTCTTT.

The rearrangement uses TRBV28 and TRBJ1-5; TRBD1 is a possible D gene (6 bases). The ends were cut back, 9 bases at V and 2 bases at J, with 14 bases in the middle. The CDR3 runs 14 residues. Germline V gene sequence: CDR1 MDHEN, CDR2 SYDVKM. CDR3 sequence (DNA): TGTGCCAGTCACGGGGGGGGCGGCAATCAGCCCCAGCATTTT. Protein sequence: CASHGGGGNQPQHF.

Comments on this clonotype: A read error may produce the germline difference seen at one junction end. The chain couples TRBV7-9 to TRBJ2-1; D is tentatively TRBD1 or TRBD2 (5 bases each). CDR3 length: 12 residues. The germline gives CDR1 SEHNR, CDR2 FQNEAQ (reference sequence). CDR3 coding DNA: TGTGCCAGCAGCTTAGTTCTCGGGACGACTCCCTTC. Encoded protein: CASSLVLGTTPF.

The chain carries TRBV4-2 and TRBJ2-3; 8 bases match TRBD1. The CDR3 has 15 amino acids. The germline V gene encodes CDR1 LGHNA and CDR2 YNFKEQ. J gave up 4 bases and V 2 bases, and 5 bases lay outside the gene matches. CDR3 bases: TGTGCCAGCAGCCAAAGACAGGGGTTAGCAGATACGCAGTATTTT. Encoded protein: CASSQRQGLADTQYF.

This clonotype was recorded a few times. This sequence joins TRBV12-3 or TRBV12-4 and TRBJ1-2; D gene unclear. Trimming cost V 4 bases and J 7 bases, with 13 bases left between them. This CDR3 contains 13 residues. The CDR3 is CASSSDSFRGYTF. CDR3 nucleotides: TGTGCCAGCAGTTCGGACTCATTCCGTGGCTACACCTTC.

The V gene is TRBV2, the J gene TRBJ2-7, with no clear D. The ends were cut back, 6 bases at V and 5 bases at J, with 17 bases in the middle. The CDR3 is made up of 14 amino acids. The germline V gene encodes CDR1 SNHLY and CDR2 FYNNEI. The CDR3 DNA is TGTGCCAGCAGCGACCCTATAGGGCACCACGAGCAGTACTTC. Its protein is CASSDPIGHHEQYF.

The rearrangement links TRBV28 to TRBJ1-3, with D possibly matching TRBD1 (5 bases). CDR3 length: 16 amino acids. V gave up 2 bases and J gave up 0 bases, with 11 bases separating them. Germline V gene lookup returns CDR1 MDHEN and CDR2 SYDVKM. The CDR3 loop reads CASSLPGTHSGNTIYF. CDR3 bases: TGTGCCAGCAGTTTACCTGGGACTCACTCTGGAAACACCATATATTTT.

This clonotype was counted only a few times. This chain uses TRBV7-9 with TRBJ2-1; D is ambiguous. The germline CDR1 and CDR2 sequences are SEHNR and FQNEAQ (reference sequence). CDR3 length: 11 residues. V was clipped by 2 bases and J by 8 bases, with 4 bases between them. The CDR3 here is CASSLLDEQFF. The DNA for the CDR3 is TGTGCCAGCAGCTTACTGGATGAGCAGTTCTTC. Full variable domain (missing parts from reference TRBV7-9 and TRBJ2-1): DTGVSQNPRHKITKRGQNVTFRCDPISEHNRLYWYRQTLGQGPEFLTYFQNEAQLEKSRLLSDRFSAERPKGSFSTLEIQRTEQGDSAMYLCASSLLDEQFFGPGTRLTVL.

The V gene is TRBV3-1, the J gene TRBJ2-4, with a possible D match to TRBD2 (6 bases). Germline loops: CDR1 LGHDT, CDR2 YNNKEL (reference sequence). The CDR3 is 20 amino acids. V lost 0 bases and J lost 2, with 23 bases in between. The chain's CDR3 is CASSQDRGWLGSPTKNIQYF. The CDR3 nucleotides are TGTGCCAGCAGCCAAGATCGGGGGTGGCTGGGGTCCCCTACCAAAAACATTCAGTACTTC.

The V gene is TRBV28, the J gene TRBJ1-5; D perhaps matches TRBD1 (6 bases). In germline, CDR1 is MDHEN, CDR2 SYDVKM. The CDR3 runs 16 residues. V was pared by 2 bases and J by 0 bases, with 11 bases between. The CDR3 loop reads CASSLPQDSSNQPQHF. The CDR3 nucleotides read TGTGCCAGCAGTTTACCCCAGGACAGTAGCAATCAGCCCCAGCATTTT.

This clonotype was picked up a small number of times. The gene calls are TRBV28 and TRBJ2-3; D could derive from TRBD1 or TRBD2 (5 bases each). V shed 4 bases and J shed 2 bases, with 16 bases lying between them. Germline CDR1 MDHEN, CDR2 SYDVKM. CDR3 length equals 16 residues. CDR3 in amino acids: CASSSGTKGYTDTQYF. The CDR3 nucleotides read TGTGCCAGCAGTTCCGGGACCAAGGGTTACACAGATACGCAGTATTTT.